The 29 T cell receptor beta chains in this list originate from one sample, sequenced in a study of persistence of HIV-infected CD4 T cells. The stimulus was an HIV-1 Gag 15-mer peptide pool, about 1 ug/peptide/mL. CD40L-negative CD69-negative CD45RO-high memory CD4+ T cells were sorted as populations depleted of antigen-responding cells. The libraries were made with immunoSEQ version 4 in survey mode. The table came from immunoSEQ multiplex PCR; TCRdb's copy has only in-frame clones and leaves some out. The table has approximately 32,000 clones, 65% to 90% seen once. What these receptors recognize is not known. The sequencing used CD4+ T cells sorted from PBMCs after approximately 19-hour stimulation, collected from a patient who received antiretroviral therapy. The source of these receptors is an adult woman with HIV who was CMV-seropositive.

The chain joins TRBV4-1 to TRBJ2-1; D is undetermined. Looked up from germline, CDR1 is MGHRA and CDR2 is YSYEKL. The CDR3 runs 15 residues. Trimming pared 0 bases from V and 9 bases from J, leaving 15 bases between. Here the CDR3 reads CASSQDQSRAREQFF. CDR3 in DNA: TGCGCCAGCAGCCAAGACCAGAGCAGAGCTCGTGAGCAGTTCTTC.

The rearrangement links TRBV7-2 to TRBJ1-5, with D unclear. The CDR3 spans 15 residues. Germline V gene sequence: CDR1 SGHTA, CDR2 FQGNSA. V lost 5 bases and J 0 bases, leaving 11 bases between the germline ends. As DNA, the CDR3 is TGTGCCAGCAGCCCGACGTCTTATAGCAATCAGCCCCAGCATTTT. This codes for CASSPTSYSNQPQHF.

The chain combines TRBV19 with TRBJ2-3, with 15 nucleotides matching TRBD2. V was pared by 5 bases and J by 5 bases, with 8 bases of the junction left unmatched. Germline CDR1 reads LNHDA; CDR2 reads SQIVND (reference sequence). The CDR3 is made up of 17 amino acids. The CDR3 here is CASSQNGLAGGIDTQYF. The DNA of the CDR3 is TGTGCCAGTAGTCAAAATGGACTAGCGGGAGGGATAGATACGCAGTATTTT.

The chain employs TRBV6-5 and TRBJ2-1; perhaps TRBD2 as D (6 bases). Germline CDR1 reads MNHEY; CDR2 reads SVGAGI. The V gene lost 6 bases and the J gene lost 3 bases, with 15 bases spanning the gap. The length of the CDR3 is 15 residues. The CDR3 DNA follows: TGTGCCAGCAGCCCCTTCCGGGGGAACTACAATGAGCAGTTCTTC. Its translation is CASSPFRGNYNEQFF.

The gene calls are TRBV7-8 and TRBJ1-1; D is perhaps TRBD1 (5 bases). Germline V CDR1 and CDR2: SGHVS, FQNEAQ. Between the trimmed V and J ends, which lost 7 bases and 7 bases, there was a span of 16 bases. The CDR3 contains 13 residues. CDR3 nucleotides: TGTGCCAGCACCCGACTACAGGACGGTGAAGCTTTCTTT. It translates to CASTRLQDGEAFF.

The chain links TRBV6-6 to TRBJ2-1; 7 nucleotides align to TRBD1. CDR1 is MNHNY and CDR2 is SVGAGI in the germline V gene (reference sequence). This CDR3 is built from 14 residues. V shed 5 bases, J shed 1 base, and the junction held 2 bases outside the gene matches. DNA of the CDR3: TGTGCCAGCAGTCCGGGACAGTCCTACAATGAGCAGTTCTTC. Its translation: CASSPGQSYNEQFF.

The gene calls are TRBV18 and TRBJ1-2, with D possibly being TRBD1 (6 bases). This CDR3 comprises 14 residues. Trimming left V 8 bases short and J 3 bases short, with 16 bases between. Germline assignment: CDR1 KGHSH and CDR2 LQKENI. CDR3 loop: CASQKDSTDYGYTF. As DNA, the CDR3 is TGTGCCAGCCAAAAGGACAGTACGGACTATGGCTACACCTTC.

V and J are TRBV5-4 and TRBJ1-1; D gene ambiguous. CDR3 length: 12 amino acids. The V and J ends lost 2 bases and 6 bases respectively, with 8 bases between them. The germline V gene has CDR1 SGHNT and CDR2 YYREEE (reference sequence). The CDR3 region has the DNA TGTGCCAGCAGCTTCCCCGACGCTGAAGCTTTCTTT. Protein sequence: CASSFPDAEAFF.

This clone was seen a few times. The chain employs TRBV18 and TRBJ1-1; TRBD1 matches 7 bases. Per germline, CDR1 KGHSH and CDR2 LQKENI. V shed 1 base, J shed 2 bases, and the junction held 7 bases outside the gene matches. The CDR3 is 16 residues long. This chain's CDR3 is CASSPRPGQDNTEAFF. CDR3 nucleotide sequence: TGTGCCAGCTCACCACGGCCTGGACAGGATAACACTGAAGCTTTCTTT.

The chain couples TRBV5-8 to TRBJ2-7, with 8 bases aligning to TRBD1. The V segment lost 0 bases and the J segment 0 bases; nucleotides outside the gene matches: 2. The germline gives CDR1 SGHTS, CDR2 YDEGEE. This CDR3 is 15 amino acids long. The DNA for the CDR3 is TGTGCCAGCAGCTTGGGGACAGGGACCTCCTACGAGCAGTACTTC. Protein sequence: CASSLGTGTSYEQYF.

V and J are TRBV27 and TRBJ2-2; 10 bases map to TRBD2. Germline CDR1 MNHEY, CDR2 SMNVEV (reference sequence). This CDR3 has 16 residues. V lost 6 bases, J lost 6 bases, and 10 bases stayed unmatched. CDR3 nucleotides: TGTGCCAGCAGAAATCCAGCGGGAGGGCCGGCCGGGGAGCTGTTTTTT. Translation gives CASRNPAGGPAGELFF.

J is TRBJ2-2 and V is TRBV28, with D possibly being TRBD2 (6 bases). Germline V gene lookup returns CDR1 MDHEN and CDR2 SYDVKM. Trimming took off 2 bases at V and 4 bases at J, with 14 bases between the two ends. The CDR3 length is 16 residues. The CDR3 DNA is TGTGCCAGCAGTTTAGGGGGGTTGGGGAGCACCGGGGAGCTGTTTTTT. Translated, it gives CASSLGGLGSTGELFF.

The chain links TRBV7-6 to TRBJ2-2, with D perhaps TRBD1 or TRBD2 (5 bases each). Trimming pared 6 bases from V and 4 bases from J, leaving 9 bases between. Germline V gives CDR1 SGHVS, CDR2 FNYEAQ. CDR3 length equals 13 residues. In DNA form, the CDR3 reads TGTGCCAGCAGGGGACCCAGCACCGGGGAGCTGTTTTTT. It specifies CASRGPSTGELFF.

This clone appeared a few times. The chain is built from TRBV5-1 and TRBJ2-3, with D perhaps matching TRBD1 or TRBD2 (5 bases each). The ends were cut back, 4 bases at V and 1 base at J, with 10 bases in the middle. The germline V gene has CDR1 SGHRS and CDR2 YFSETQ. The CDR3 has 14 amino acids. CDR3 amino acids: CASSPGTGTDTQYF. The DNA of the CDR3 is TGCGCCAGCAGCCCCGGGACGGGCACAGATACGCAGTATTTT.

The chain recombines TRBV7-8 with TRBJ1-2; tentative D call: TRBD1 (5 bases). The V and J ends lost 0 bases and 1 base respectively, with 12 bases between them. The germline CDR1 and CDR2 sequences are SGHVS and FQNEAQ. The CDR3 is made up of 16 amino acids. The CDR3, as DNA: TGTGCCAGCAGCTTAGCGGGGGGACTCCTTAACTATGGCTACACCTTC. Translated: CASSLAGGLLNYGYTF.

The J gene is TRBJ1-6, the V gene TRBV25-1; the D is unclear. The CDR3 consists of 13 residues. The germline V gene encodes CDR1 MGHDK and CDR2 SYGVNS. V was cut by 6 bases and J by 7 bases, with 10 bases left in between. DNA of the CDR3: TGTGCCAGCAGCATGCCGGGGAATTCACCCCTCCACTTT. Its protein product is CASSMPGNSPLHF.

The chain couples TRBV14 to TRBJ1-1; unclear D gene. The CDR3 totals 15 residues. In germline, CDR1 is SGHDN, CDR2 FVKESK. The V end lost 0 bases, the J end lost 4 bases, and 12 bases lay between the germline ends. CDR3 coding DNA: TGTGCCAGCAGCCAAGATCGAAGAGCGGGCACTGAAGCTTTCTTT. It codes for CASSQDRRAGTEAFF.

This clone has only a few counts. The chain couples TRBV4-1 to TRBJ2-4; 10 nucleotides line up with TRBD2. Losses at the gene ends were 5 bases for V and 5 bases for J; bases not matched to a gene: 9. The CDR3 length is 16 residues. Germline CDR1 is MGHRA and CDR2 is YSYEKL. The CDR3 bases are TGCGCCAGCAGCGTTAGTTTAGCGGGAGGTCAAAACATTCAGTACTTC. It encodes CASSVSLAGGQNIQYF.

This clone was seen a single time. This chain connects TRBV5-5 to TRBJ1-5; the D is unclear. Trimming shortened V by 4 bases and J by 2 bases, and 16 bases separated the two germline ends. CDR3 length: 16 residues. The germline CDR1 and CDR2 sequences are SGHKS and YYEKEE (reference sequence). In DNA, the CDR3 is TGTGCCAGCAGCCCCTTTCCCGGGATCGGCAATCAGCCCCAGCATTTT. The encoded protein is CASSPFPGIGNQPQHF.

V and J are TRBV7-8 and TRBJ2-1; perhaps D is TRBD1 or TRBD2 (5 bases each). V lost 1 base, J lost 9 bases, and 13 bases lay in between. This CDR3 spans 14 amino acids. Germline CDR1 is SGHVS and CDR2 is FQNEAQ. CDR3: CASSLGGDFSEQFF. The CDR3 DNA sequence: TGTGCCAGCAGCTTAGGAGGGGATTTTAGTGAGCAGTTCTTC.

The genes are TRBV11-2 and TRBJ1-3; 9 bases agree with TRBD1. Per the germline V gene, CDR1 is SGHAT and CDR2 is FQNNGV. This CDR3 has 18 residues. V trimming: 1 base; J trimming: 1 base; junction bases outside the gene matches: 8. CDR3 in amino acids: CASSLGGYGTGSGNTIYF. The CDR3 DNA reads as TGTGCCAGCAGCTTAGGGGGCTACGGGACAGGGTCTGGAAACACCATATATTTT.

This chain links TRBV6-5 with TRBJ1-1; 8 bases align to TRBD1. V was clipped by 5 bases and J by 5 bases; unmatched bases: 7. The V gene's germline CDR1 is MNHEY and CDR2 SVGAGI. CDR3 length: 14 amino acids. The CDR3 bases are TGTGCCAGCAGTAGGACAGGGAGGAGAACTGAAGCTTTCTTT. Translated: CASSRTGRRTEAFF.

The chain carries TRBV7-3 and TRBJ2-5; tentatively, D is TRBD1 (5 bases). The CDR3 extends over 15 amino acids. Germline V lookup: CDR1 SGHTA, CDR2 FQGTGA. Trimming took off 2 bases at V and 1 base at J, with 11 bases between the two ends. CDR3 in DNA: TGTGCCAGCAGCTTACAGGGAACTATCCAAGAGACCCAGTACTTC. This translates into CASSLQGTIQETQYF.

This chain connects TRBV24-1 to TRBJ2-2; D is ambiguous. CDR3 size: 14 residues. V lost 8 bases and J lost 5, with 14 bases in between. CDR1 is KGHDR and CDR2 is SFDVKD in the germline V gene. DNA of the CDR3: TGTGCCACCAAGGCCACGACTCAAACCGGGGAGCTGTTTTTT. It is translated as CATKATTQTGELFF.

This chain joins TRBV7-8 and TRBJ2-7, with no clear D. Germline V gives CDR1 SGHVS, CDR2 FQNEAQ. This CDR3 contains 11 residues. V gave up 5 bases and J gave up 3 bases, with 5 bases separating them. The CDR3 here is CASSPNYEQYF. The CDR3 coding sequence is TGTGCCAGCAGCCCCAACTACGAGCAGTACTTC.

This chain joins TRBV2 and TRBJ1-5, with D maybe TRBD1 (6 bases). CDR3 length: 15 residues. Germline-derived CDR1 and CDR2 are SNHLY and FYNNEI. V dropped 6 bases and J dropped 1 base, with 13 bases sitting between them. In nucleotides, the CDR3 is TGTGCCAGCAGGGAACCAGGGGTAAGCAATCAGCCCCAGCATTTT. Translation gives CASREPGVSNQPQHF.

The chain uses TRBV7-2 and TRBJ2-1, with a possible D match to TRBD1 (5 bases). The germline gives CDR1 SGHTA, CDR2 FQGNSA. V lost 1 base, J lost 3 bases, and 13 bases lay in between. The CDR3 consists of 16 residues. DNA for the CDR3: TGTGCCAGCAGCTTAGGTCAGGGAAGGGGCTACAATGAGCAGTTCTTC. Encoded protein: CASSLGQGRGYNEQFF.

V and J are TRBV28 and TRBJ1-5, with D possibly being TRBD1 (6 bases). The V gene lost 7 bases and the J gene lost 5 bases, with 12 bases spanning the gap. The CDR3 is 13 residues long. Germline V lookup: CDR1 MDHEN, CDR2 SYDVKM. In DNA, the CDR3 is TGTGCCAGCACTTGGACAGTAGATCAGCCCCAGCATTTT. Protein: CASTWTVDQPQHF.

V usage is TRBV10-2 and J usage is TRBJ2-3; the match to TRBD2 covers 8 bases. Per germline, CDR1 WSHSY and CDR2 SAAADI. The CDR3 runs 14 residues. Trimming removed 6 bases from V and 2 bases from J; junction bases left unmatched: 4. This chain's CDR3 is CASSGGAVTDTQYF. The DNA for the CDR3 is TGCGCCAGCAGCGGGGGGGCGGTCACAGATACGCAGTATTTT.